This T cell receptor beta chain was recorded in a study of OX40 agonist ivuxolimab in advanced cancers. Study-level information: Patients were given ivuxolimab, an antibody that agonizes OX40 (CD134). Subjects had a mean age of about 61 years, with a range of roughly 20 to 79; about 83% were male.

The V end was cut by 5 bases, the J end by 0 bases, with 14 bases between. The CDR3 has 15 residues. Germline values: CDR1 MNHNS, CDR2 SASEGT. Collection of blood occurred at baseline, at cycle 4 day 1, and at cycle 7 day 1. Using immunoSEQ multiplex PCR, the repertoire was profiled, and TCRdb retains in-frame clones only, with some absent. Counted here are nearly 60,000 clones, over 80% occurring once; the ten biggest clones make up 3.5%. J is TRBJ2-7 and V is TRBV6-1, with D perhaps matching TRBD1 (5 bases). The sequences come from CD4+ or CD8+ T cells sorted from blood, collected in a trial of the OX40 agonist ivuxolimab. The TCR originated in an adult with an advanced solid tumor such as melanoma, head and neck, liver or kidney cancer. As DNA, the CDR3 is TGTGCCAGCAGTAGCAGGGCCAGAGGCTCCTACGAGCAGTACTTC. It encodes CASSSRARGSYEQYF.